This entry lists 17 T cell receptor beta chains sequenced from one sample in a study of cytomegalovirus exposure and HLA in healthy donors. PCR was performed using 60 Vbeta and 13 Jbeta primers. Method: immunoSEQ multiplex PCR; TCRdb's copy keeps in-frame clones and lacks some. The data show some 150,000 clones, around 80% seen once. Sequencing used PBMCs. Source of these receptors: a man aged 25 to 40 in good health and CMV-seropositive.

The chain employs TRBV5-5 and TRBJ1-1, with D hard to call. V was trimmed by 0 bases and J by 4 bases, leaving 16 bases between them. CDR3 size: 16 residues. Germline lookup yields CDR1 SGHKS and CDR2 YYEKEE (reference sequence). Here the CDR3 reads CASSLAFRERSTEAFF. The CDR3, as DNA: TGTGCCAGCAGCTTGGCGTTTAGGGAGAGGAGCACTGAAGCTTTCTTT. Complete variable domain (other parts from reference TRBV5-5 and TRBJ1-1): DAGVTQSPTHLIKTRGQQVTLRCSPISGHKSVSWYQQVLGQGPQFIFQYYEKEERGRGNFPDRFSARQFPNYSSELNVNALLLGDSALYLCASSLAFRERSTEAFFGQGTRLTVV.

The genes are TRBV2 and TRBJ1-2; 7 nucleotides match TRBD1. The CDR3 runs to 14 residues. Germline assignment: CDR1 SNHLY and CDR2 FYNNEI. Trimming took 3 bases from V and 8 from J; bases not matched to a gene: 9. The CDR3 reads CASSDRDSEGGYTF. CDR3 bases: TGTGCCAGCAGTGACCGGGACAGCGAGGGGGGCTACACCTTC.

CDR3 coding DNA: TGTGCCAGCAGTCCCCGCGATCGGGAGACCCAGTACTTC. Its translation: CASSPRDRETQYF. V is TRBV27 and J is TRBJ2-5, with unresolved D. Germline CDR1 reads MNHEY; CDR2 reads SMNVEV (reference sequence). The V end was cut by 5 bases, the J end by 5 bases, with 12 bases between. The CDR3 extends over 13 amino acids.

This clone showed up just a few times. The chain couples TRBV2 to TRBJ2-2; 9 nucleotides agree with TRBD1. The J segment lost 5 bases and the V segment lost 5 bases, leaving 6 bases of the junction unmatched. Germline CDR1 SNHLY, CDR2 FYNNEI. The CDR3 contains 15 residues. The CDR3 protein is CASSLGQGNTGELFF. CDR3 coding DNA: TGTGCCAGCAGTTTGGGACAGGGTAATACCGGGGAGCTGTTTTTT.

The V and J genes are TRBV5-4 and TRBJ2-4, with a possible D match to TRBD1 (6 bases). The germline gives CDR1 SGHNT, CDR2 YYREEE (reference sequence). This CDR3 region has 17 residues. V lost 1 base to trimming and J lost 3 bases, with 17 bases between them. The CDR3 DNA reads TGTGCCAGCAGCTTGAGAGGGGGTAAAGTGGTCAAAAACATTCAGTACTTC. Translation gives CASSLRGGKVVKNIQYF.

J is TRBJ1-4 and V is TRBV6-1; D is unresolved. The CDR3 is made up of 15 amino acids. The V gene's germline CDR1 is MNHNS and CDR2 SASEGT. V was clipped by 6 bases and J by 5 bases, with 16 bases between them. The CDR3 DNA is TGTGCCAGCAGCCCTTGGGCAGGCCCCAATGAAAAACTGTTTTTT. Its protein is CASSPWAGPNEKLFF.

In this sample, this clone turned up a few times. The rearrangement joins TRBV28 to TRBJ1-1, with 8 nucleotides matching TRBD1. The CDR3 is made up of 16 amino acids. The ends lost 6 bases at V and 3 bases at J; junction bases unmatched: 12. Germline CDR1 is MDHEN and CDR2 is SYDVKM. CDR3 bases: TGTGCCAGCAGACCCCCAGATACGACAGGGGACACTGAAGCTTTCTTT. Its translation: CASRPPDTTGDTEAFF.

V usage is TRBV6-4 and J usage is TRBJ2-1, with 15 bases fitting TRBD2. The V gene end was trimmed by 4 bases and the J gene end by 9 bases; junction bases not matched to a gene: 4. The CDR3 sequence is 15 residues long. Germline V gives CDR1 MRHNA, CDR2 SNTAGT. CDR3 in DNA: TGTGCCAGCAGTGGGACTAGCGGGGGGGCCTCTGAGCAGTTCTTC. It translates to CASSGTSGGASEQFF.

The V call is TRBV7-8, the J call TRBJ2-7; the D gene is possibly TRBD1 (5 bases). The CDR3 runs 14 residues. CDR1 and CDR2 from the germline V gene are SGHVS and FQNEAQ. Trimming removed 1 base from V and 6 bases from J, with 13 bases in between. The CDR3: CASSLVRVDFEQYF. CDR3 in DNA: TGTGCCAGCAGCTTAGTCAGGGTCGACTTCGAGCAGTACTTC.

This clone was counted between two and nine times. The CDR3 coding sequence is TGTGCCAGCAGTGAAAGTAGCGGGGCACTAGAGACCCAGTACTTC. Protein product: CASSESSGALETQYF. The chain carries TRBV6-1 and TRBJ2-5; 8 positions agree with TRBD2. Trimming at V came to 2 bases and at J to 4 bases, leaving 6 bases not matched to a gene. Germline values: CDR1 MNHNS, CDR2 SASEGT. The CDR3 runs 15 residues.

The J gene is TRBJ2-7, the V gene TRBV6-5; TRBD1 might be the D (6 bases). The germline V gene encodes CDR1 MNHEY and CDR2 SVGAGI. The CDR3 sequence is 14 residues long. Trimming pared 6 bases from V and 3 bases from J, leaving 15 bases between. CDR3 residues: CASRGTDRLYEQYF. DNA of the CDR3: TGTGCCAGCAGGGGGACGGACAGACTCTACGAGCAGTACTTC.

The DNA for the CDR3 is TGCGCCAGCAGCCCCTTCCTAGCGGTGAACACCGGGGAGCTGTTTTTT. Residues: CASSPFLAVNTGELFF. This chain joins TRBV5-1 and TRBJ2-2; TRBD2 matches 7 bases. CDR3 length equals 16 residues. Trimming removed 4 bases from V and 1 base from J; junction bases left unmatched: 7. CDR1 and CDR2 from the germline V gene are SGHRS and YFSETQ. The full variable domain, its missing parts supplied by reference TRBV5-1 and TRBJ2-2, is KAGVTQTPRYLIKTRGQQVTLSCSPISGHRSVSWYQQTPGQGLQFLFEYFSETQRNKGNFPGRFSGRQFSNSRSEMNVSTLELGDSALYLCASSPFLAVNTGELFFGEGSRLTVL.

This clone was seen more than once but under ten times. The chain couples TRBV28 to TRBJ2-3; 9 bases agree with TRBD2. The CDR3 sequence is 17 residues long. Per germline, CDR1 MDHEN and CDR2 SYDVKM. V lost 5 bases, J lost 1 base, and 10 bases stayed unmatched. Here the CDR3 reads CASSGREGLSRTDTQYF. In nucleotides, the CDR3 is TGTGCCAGCAGTGGGCGGGAGGGCCTCTCACGCACAGATACGCAGTATTTT.

This sequence joins TRBV5-1 and TRBJ1-2, with 8 bases aligning to TRBD1. V lost 1 base, J lost 6 bases, and 17 bases stayed unmatched. The CDR3 spans 18 residues. CDR1 is SGHRS, CDR2 YFSETQ, per germline. CDR3 in amino acids: CASSLWDPRQGNFDGYTF. The CDR3 nucleotides read TGCGCCAGCAGCTTGTGGGATCCCAGACAGGGGAATTTTGATGGCTACACCTTC. Full variable domain (missing parts from reference TRBV5-1 and TRBJ1-2): KAGVTQTPRYLIKTRGQQVTLSCSPISGHRSVSWYQQTPGQGLQFLFEYFSETQRNKGNFPGRFSGRQFSNSRSEMNVSTLELGDSALYLCASSLWDPRQGNFDGYTFGSGTRLTVV.

The chain has TRBV5-1 and TRBJ2-7, with D possibly TRBD1 on 6 matching bases. The germline V and J ends were trimmed by 1 base and 3 bases, with 11 bases remaining between them. The germline V gene has CDR1 SGHRS and CDR2 YFSETQ. CDR3 length: 14 amino acids. In DNA form, the CDR3 reads TGCGCCAGCAGCTTGACAGGGAGTTACTACGAGCAGTACTTC. It translates to CASSLTGSYYEQYF.

This clone was counted once. The genes are TRBV28 and TRBJ2-1; tentative D call: TRBD1 (6 bases). Trimming pared 7 bases from V and 5 bases from J, leaving 21 bases between. The CDR3 totals 16 residues. Germline-derived CDR1 and CDR2 are MDHEN and SYDVKM. Written as DNA, the CDR3 is TGTGCCAGCATTAACGACATCAAGGGGGTCGACAATGAGCAGTTCTTC. Translated: CASINDIKGVDNEQFF.

This clone showed up just once. The rearrangement uses TRBV5-1 and TRBJ2-2; 13 bases align to TRBD2. J lost 7 bases, V lost 4 bases, and 4 bases had no gene match. The CDR3 sequence is 15 residues long. In germline, CDR1 is SGHRS, CDR2 YFSETQ. The CDR3 here is CASSQGTSGIGELFF. DNA for the CDR3: TGCGCCAGCAGCCAGGGGACTAGCGGGATCGGGGAGCTGTTTTTT.